Described below is a single TCR beta chain sequence and its context. These data originate in a study of cytomegalovirus exposure and HLA in healthy donors. PCR amplification relied on 60 Vbeta primers (plus 13 Jbeta primers). Clones were sequenced by immunoSEQ multiplex PCR, and TCRdb holds only the in-frame ones, with some missing. Of 150,000 or so clones in the sample, approximately 85% are singletons; the top ten hold about 9.3%. The germline V and J ends were trimmed by 4 bases and 2 bases, with 14 bases remaining between them. The CDR3 runs to 15 residues. CDR1 is MNHEY, CDR2 SMNVEV, per germline (reference sequence).

This rearrangement joins TRBV27 to TRBJ2-5, with D possibly TRBD2 on 6 matching bases. The origin of this receptor is a man aged 18 to 30 in good health and CMV-seropositive. The specimen sequenced was PBMCs. In nucleotides, the CDR3 is TGTGCCAGCAGTTGGTCTCTGGGGGGTCAAGAGACCCAGTACTTC. Its translation: CASSWSLGGQETQYF.